One sample yielded the 5 T cell receptor beta chains listed below, sequenced in a study of shared clonotypes between healthy human individuals (dated by TCRdb to about 2020). Receptors were amplified or captured by the immunoSEQ multiplex PCR assay. TCRdb obtained this table from immuneACCESS and retained in-frame rearrangements with V and J assigned. These tables miss some clones; where compared with another copy, unresolved V genes account for less than half of the shortfall, and the remainder is unexplained. The sample yields millions of clones; around nine tenths were counted once. The ten most abundant clones make up around 0.15% of the sample. Sequencing was performed on naive CD4+ T cells sorted from blood. The cell subset or site label of this sample denotes: CD45RA+ positively selected. The source of these receptors is a man between 18 and 29 years old in good health.

The chain has TRBV10-1 and TRBJ2-2; 7 bases map to TRBD1. CDR3 length: 14 amino acids. Per germline, CDR1 WNHNN and CDR2 SYGVQD (reference sequence). With 6 bases clipped from V and 5 bases from J, the junction kept 6 bases outside the gene matches. The CDR3 DNA sequence: TGCGCCAGCAGGCCGGGACAGTGGACCGGGGAGCTGTTTTTT. It encodes CASRPGQWTGELFF.

The chain employs TRBV6-5 and TRBJ2-1; D is ambiguous. Trimming stripped 8 bases from V and 7 bases from J, with 18 bases between. The CDR3 extends over 14 amino acids. The germline V gene has CDR1 MNHEY and CDR2 SVGAGI. CDR3 in amino acids: CASGRVWDTNEQFF. The CDR3 nucleotides are TGTGCCAGCGGTCGTGTGTGGGATACGAATGAGCAGTTCTTC.

The V gene is TRBV29-1, the J gene TRBJ1-3; no definite D call. The CDR3 runs to 13 residues. Trimming pared 4 bases from V and 2 bases from J, leaving 9 bases between. Per germline, CDR1 SQVTM and CDR2 ANQGSEA. The CDR3 region is CSVGVVAGNTIYF. The CDR3 nucleotides are TGCAGCGTTGGGGTGGTAGCTGGAAACACCATATATTTT. Looking up the rest from reference TRBV29-1 and TRBJ1-3 gives the full variable domain: SAVISQKPSRDICQRGTSLTIQCQVDSQVTMMFWYRQQPGQSLTLIATANQGSEATYESGFVIDKFPISRPNLTFSTLTVSNMSPEDSSIYLCSVGVVAGNTIYFGEGSWLTVV.

The J gene is TRBJ1-4, the V gene TRBV7-2; perhaps TRBD1 as D (5 bases). V was cut by 3 bases and J by 1 base, with 6 bases left in between. Germline CDR1 and CDR2: SGHTA and FQGNSA. CDR3 length: 14 amino acids. The CDR3 sequence is CASSLTVTNEKLFF. The CDR3 region has the DNA TGTGCCAGCAGCTTGACAGTAACTAATGAAAAACTGTTTTTT.

The genes are TRBV10-2 and TRBJ1-3; TRBD1 is a possible D gene (5 bases). The germline V gene encodes CDR1 WSHSY and CDR2 SAAADI. The CDR3 covers 14 residues. V was pared by 3 bases and J by 2 bases, with 8 bases between. In DNA, the CDR3 is TGCGCCAGCAGTGATCAGGGAGCTGGAAACACCATATATTTT. Protein: CASSDQGAGNTIYF.